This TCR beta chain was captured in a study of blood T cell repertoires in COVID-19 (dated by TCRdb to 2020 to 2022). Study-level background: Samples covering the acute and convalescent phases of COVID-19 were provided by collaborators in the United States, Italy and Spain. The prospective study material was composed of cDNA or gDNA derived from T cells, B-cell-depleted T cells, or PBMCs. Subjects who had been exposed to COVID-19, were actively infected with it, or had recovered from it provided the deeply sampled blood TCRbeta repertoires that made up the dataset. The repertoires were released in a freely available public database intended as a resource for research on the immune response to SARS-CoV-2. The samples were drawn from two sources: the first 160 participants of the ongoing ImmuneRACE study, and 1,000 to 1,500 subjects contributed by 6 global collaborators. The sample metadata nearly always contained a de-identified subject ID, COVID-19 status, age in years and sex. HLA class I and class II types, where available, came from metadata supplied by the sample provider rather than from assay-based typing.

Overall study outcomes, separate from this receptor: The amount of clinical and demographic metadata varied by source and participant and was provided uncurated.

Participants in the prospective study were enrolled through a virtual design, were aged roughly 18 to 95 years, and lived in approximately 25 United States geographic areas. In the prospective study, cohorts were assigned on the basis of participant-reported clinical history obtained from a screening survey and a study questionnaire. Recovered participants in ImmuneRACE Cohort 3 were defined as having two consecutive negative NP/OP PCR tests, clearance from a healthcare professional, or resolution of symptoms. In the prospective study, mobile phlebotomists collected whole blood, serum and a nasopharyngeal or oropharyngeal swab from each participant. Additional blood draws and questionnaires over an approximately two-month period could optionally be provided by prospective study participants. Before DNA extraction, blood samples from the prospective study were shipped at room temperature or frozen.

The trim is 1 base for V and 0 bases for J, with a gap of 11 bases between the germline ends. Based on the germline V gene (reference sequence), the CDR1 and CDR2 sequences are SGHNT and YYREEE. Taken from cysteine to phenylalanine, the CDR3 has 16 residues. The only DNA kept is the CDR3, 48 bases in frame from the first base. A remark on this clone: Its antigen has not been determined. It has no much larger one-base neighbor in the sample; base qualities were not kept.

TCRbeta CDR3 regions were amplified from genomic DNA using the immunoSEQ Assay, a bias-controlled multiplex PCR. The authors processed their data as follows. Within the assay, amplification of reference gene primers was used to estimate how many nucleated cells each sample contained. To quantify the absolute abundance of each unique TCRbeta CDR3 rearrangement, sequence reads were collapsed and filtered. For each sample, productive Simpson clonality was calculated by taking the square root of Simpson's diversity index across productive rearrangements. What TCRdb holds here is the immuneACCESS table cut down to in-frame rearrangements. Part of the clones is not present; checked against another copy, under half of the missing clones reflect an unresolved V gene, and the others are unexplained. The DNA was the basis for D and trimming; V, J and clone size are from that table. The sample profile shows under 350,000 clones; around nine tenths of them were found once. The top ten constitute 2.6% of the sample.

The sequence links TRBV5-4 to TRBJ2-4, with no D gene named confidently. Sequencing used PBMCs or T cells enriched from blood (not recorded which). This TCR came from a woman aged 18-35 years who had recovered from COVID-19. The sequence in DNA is TGTGCCAGCAGCTTGATGAGAGGAGTAGCCAAAAACATTCAGTACTTC. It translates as CASSLMRGVAKNIQYF.